The present T cell receptor (beta chain) was sequenced within a study of CD8+ T cells in alopecia areata. Study background: The percentage of affected scalp area served as the score of severity for treated patients. Findings of the study overall: Persistence of many expanded lesional clones was seen in scalp and blood during tofacitinib. Administration of tofacitinib significantly diminished scalp clonality and expanded CD8+ clones within the top 100.

In regard to this clone: Its target is not known.

The sequencing template was cDNA reverse transcribed from extracted RNA. Profiled with immunoSEQ multiplex PCR; TCRdb holds only in-frame clones, not every one. The sample records some 130,000 clones, around half being singletons. Indicated treatment: oral pan-JAK inhibitor, 5-10 mg twice daily. The source material was CD8+ T cells sorted from blood, sampled at week 4, from a patient treated with tofacitinib. The TCR originated in a human donor with alopecia areata.

The CDR3 loop reads CASSLAGRGDEQYF. The CDR3 region has the DNA TGTGCCAGCAGCTTAGCGGGGCGCGGGGACGAGCAGTACTTC. The rearrangement uses TRBV7-9 and TRBJ2-7; perhaps TRBD2 as D (6 bases). CDR3 length: 14 amino acids. V lost 0 bases to trimming and J lost 5 bases, with 11 bases between them. Per germline, CDR1 SEHNR and CDR2 FQNEAQ (reference sequence).